These T cell receptor beta chains were read from a single sample in a study of control samples from healthy donors and cancer patients. Profiling relied on immunoSEQ multiplex PCR, and the TCRdb table lists in-frame clones only, not all of them. The repertoire holds roughly 180,000 clones, about 93% seen once, with over 4% in the top ten. The sample taken for sequencing was blood. These receptor sequences come from a woman in her fifties or sixties in good health. CDR3s include the opening cysteine and the closing phenylalanine or tryptophan. D genes are given only for firm matches. Size is stated for part of the rows, as once, few or many counts, or as a class when the clone is expanded.

CDR3 protein,CDR3 DNA,D gene,J gene,clone size,V gene
CASSLGGVGGYTF,TGTGCCAGCAGCTTGGGAGGGGTTGGAGGCTACACCTTC,.,TRBJ1-2,.,TRBV5-6
CASSLLRDRSTAGELFF,TGTGCCAGCAGTTTATTGAGGGACAGGTCTACAGCCGGGGAGCTGTTTTTT,TRBD1,TRBJ2-2,.,TRBV28
CASSWTSLSYNEQFF,TGCGCCAGCAGCTGGACTAGCTTGTCCTACAATGAGCAGTTCTTC,TRBD2,TRBJ2-1,.,TRBV5-1
CASTGVIRGWNTEAFF,TGCGCCAGCACTGGGGTCATCAGGGGGTGGAACACTGAAGCTTTCTTT,TRBD1,TRBJ1-1,.,TRBV5-1
CASSYSLTGTYGYTF,TGTGCCAGCAGTTACTCGCTGACAGGGACCTATGGCTACACCTTC,TRBD1,TRBJ1-2,.,TRBV6-5
CASRGTVNEKLFF,TGTGCCAGCAGGGGGACGGTGAATGAAAAACTGTTTTTT,.,TRBJ1-4,.,TRBV2
CASSYSRPRGAGELFF,TGTGCCAGCAGTTACTCGAGGCCCAGGGGTGCCGGGGAGCTGTTTTTT,.,TRBJ2-2,.,TRBV6-2/TRBV6-3
CASSYSGERGGEETQYF,TGTGCCAGCAGTTACTCGGGAGAGCGGGGGGGCGAAGAGACCCAGTACTTC,TRBD2,TRBJ2-5,.,TRBV6-2/TRBV6-3
CASSSTGVGYGYTF,TGTGCCAGCAGCTCTACAGGGGTTGGGTATGGCTACACCTTC,TRBD1,TRBJ1-2,.,TRBV7-8
CASSHRGGITGELFF,TGTGCCAGCAGCCACCGAGGGGGGATCACCGGGGAGCTGTTTTTT,.,TRBJ2-2,few,TRBV6-6
CASTPLGQGGGYTF,TGTGCCAGCACCCCCCTCGGACAGGGTGGGGGCTACACCTTC,TRBD1,TRBJ1-2,.,TRBV9
CASSLAGQGSTEAFF,TGTGCCAGCAGCTTAGCGGGACAGGGGAGCACTGAAGCTTTCTTT,TRBD1,TRBJ1-1,.,TRBV7-2
CASSSKGGRAEAFF,TGTGCCAGCAGCTCGAAAGGAGGAAGGGCTGAAGCTTTCTTT,.,TRBJ1-1,.,TRBV7-9
CASSSQGINQPQHF,TGTGCCAGCAGCTCCCAGGGTATCAATCAGCCCCAGCATTTT,.,TRBJ1-5,once,TRBV7-2
CASSLEGLAAQETQYF,TGCGCCAGCAGCTTGGAGGGCCTAGCGGCGCAAGAGACCCAGTACTTC,TRBD2,TRBJ2-5,.,TRBV5-1
CASSYPAGANTEAFF,TGTGCCAGCAGTTACCCCGCAGGGGCGAACACTGAAGCTTTCTTT,.,TRBJ1-1,.,TRBV6-2/TRBV6-3
CASSYSRQGMNTEAFF,TGTGCCAGCAGTTACTCCCGACAGGGGATGAACACTGAAGCTTTCTTT,TRBD1,TRBJ1-1,.,TRBV6-6
CASRDLRDSTEAFF,TGTGCCAGCAGAGACCTAAGGGATAGCACTGAAGCTTTCTTT,.,TRBJ1-1,.,TRBV6-5
CASSAGTRRIDTQYF,TGTGCCAGCAGCGCCGGGACACGGAGGATCGATACGCAGTATTTT,.,TRBJ2-3,.,TRBV6-2/TRBV6-3
CASSYSAGTTYEQYF,TGTGCCAGCAGTTACTCGGCGGGTACTACCTACGAGCAGTACTTC,.,TRBJ2-7,.,TRBV6-5
CATYYYGYTF,TGTGCCACCTACTACTATGGCTACACCTTC,.,TRBJ1-2,.,TRBV24-1
CASSPELVVTGLAADTQYF,TGTGCCAGCTCACCAGAGTTAGTAGTTACGGGACTAGCGGCAGATACGCAGTATTTT,TRBD2,TRBJ2-3,.,TRBV18
CASSPSSRGGLDNEQFF,TGTGCCAGCAGCCCCTCGTCGCGGGGGGGTTTGGACAATGAGCAGTTCTTC,TRBD2,TRBJ2-1,.,TRBV7-6
CASRPGLRDGYTF,TGTGCCAGCAGGCCGGGACTTAGGGATGGCTACACCTTC,.,TRBJ1-2,.,TRBV6-5
CASSQWGPQETQYF,TGTGCCAGCAGCCAATGGGGCCCCCAAGAGACCCAGTACTTC,.,TRBJ2-5,.,TRBV5-7
CASSLDRGLTGELFF,TGTGCCAGCAGCTTAGACAGGGGGCTGACCGGGGAGCTGTTTTTT,TRBD1,TRBJ2-2,once,TRBV7-2
CAWSPIRGWREKLFF,TGTGCCTGGAGTCCAATCAGGGGGTGGCGGGAAAAACTGTTTTTT,TRBD1,TRBJ1-4,.,TRBV30
CASSGRAGNEQFF,TGTGCCAGCAGCGGCAGGGCGGGTAATGAGCAGTTCTTC,.,TRBJ2-1,.,TRBV11-3
CASGQGFYGYTF,TGTGCCAGCGGACAGGGATTTTATGGCTACACCTTC,TRBD1,TRBJ1-2,.,TRBV6-5